A single sample is the source of the 17 T cell receptor beta chains below, sequenced in a study of OX40 agonist ivuxolimab in advanced cancers. Sequencing was performed with immunoSEQ multiplex PCR; in TCRdb, only in-frame clones are kept and a portion is missing. The data show 90,000 to 100,000 clones, with 75% to 90% seen just once and about 0.8% held by the top ten. The starting material was CD4+ or CD8+ T cells sorted from blood, obtained in a trial of the OX40 agonist ivuxolimab. These receptor sequences come from an adult with an advanced solid tumor such as melanoma, head and neck, liver or kidney cancer.

In nucleotides, the CDR3 is TGTGCCAGCAGCTTAGTCGGCCCCTACGAGCAGTACTTC. Translating gives CASSLVGPYEQYF. The chain joins TRBV11-1 to TRBJ2-7; D gene ambiguous. Trimming stripped 1 base from V and 2 bases from J, with 6 bases between. Germline assignment: CDR1 SGHAT and CDR2 FQDESV (reference sequence). This CDR3 spans 13 amino acids.

This sequence joins TRBV19 and TRBJ2-5; D could derive from TRBD1 or TRBD2 (5 bases each). Germline assignment: CDR1 LNHDA and CDR2 SQIVND (reference sequence). The CDR3 runs 14 residues. Trimming took off 5 bases at V and 5 bases at J, with 15 bases between the two ends. The CDR3 DNA reads as TGTGCCAGTAGTCGCCCCGGGGCCTGGGAGACCCAGTACTTC. It translates to CASSRPGAWETQYF.

CDR3 nucleotide sequence: TGTGCCAGCAGTGAAGAGGGGCTGATTTATCAGCCCCAGCATTTT. This codes for CASSEEGLIYQPQHF. The V and J genes are TRBV6-1 and TRBJ1-5; a weak D match, TRBD1 (5 bases). The germline gives CDR1 MNHNS, CDR2 SASEGT. V was trimmed by 1 base and J by 5 bases, leaving 12 bases between them. This CDR3 is built from 15 residues.

V gene TRBV11-2 combines with J gene TRBJ2-3; TRBD1 or TRBD2 may be the D gene (6 bases each). Germline CDR1 reads SGHAT; CDR2 reads FQNNGV. Trimming removed 9 bases at V and 3 bases at J, with 16 bases between. The CDR3 runs 14 residues. In nucleotides, the CDR3 is TGTGCCAGTAGGGGGGTCAGGGTGACAGATACGCAGTATTTT. Translated: CASRGVRVTDTQYF.

The J gene is TRBJ2-5, the V gene TRBV7-9; possible D gene TRBD2, 5 bases. There are 13 residues in the CDR3. Trimming stripped 5 bases from V and 5 bases from J, with 12 bases between. The V gene's germline CDR1 is SEHNR and CDR2 FQNEAQ (reference sequence). CDR3 DNA: TGTGCCAGCAGCCCTGGACCGGGGGAGACCCAGTACTTC. Translated: CASSPGPGETQYF.

In its sample, this clone was seen once. V is TRBV16 and J is TRBJ1-4; D call uncertain. The CDR3 length is 14 residues. Per the germline V gene, CDR1 is KGHSY and CDR2 is FQNENV. Trimming took 4 bases from V and 4 from J, leaving 10 bases between them. The CDR3 reads CASSLGRINEKLFF. CDR3 DNA: TGTGCCAGCAGCCTAGGACGGATTAATGAAAAACTGTTTTTT.

The count of this clone is one. This rearrangement joins TRBV28 to TRBJ1-1; unclear D gene. Germline assignment: CDR1 MDHEN and CDR2 SYDVKM. The CDR3 runs 11 residues. Trimming shortened V by 6 bases and J by 10 bases, and 12 bases separated the two germline ends. Here the CDR3 reads CASSFQGVAFF. CDR3 DNA: TGTGCCAGCAGCTTTCAAGGAGTAGCTTTCTTT.

This sequence joins TRBV11-3 and TRBJ2-1, with 13 bases lining up with TRBD2. Trimming cost V 5 bases and J 10 bases; bases outside gene matches: 11. There are 16 residues in the CDR3. CDR1 SGHNT and CDR2 YENEEA come from the germline V gene. CDR3 bases: TGTGCCAGCAGCGCATCCGGGACTAGCGGGATGGGGGAGCAGTTCTTC. Encoded protein: CASSASGTSGMGEQFF. Looking up the rest from reference TRBV11-3 and TRBJ2-1 gives the full variable domain: EAGVVQSPRYKIIEKKQPVAFWCNPISGHNTLYWYLQNLGQGPELLIRYENEEAVDDSQLPKDRFSAERLKGVDSTLKIQPAELGDSAVYLCASSASGTSGMGEQFFGPGTRLTVL.

The rearrangement links TRBV7-9 to TRBJ2-5; 11 bases line up with TRBD1. Losses at the gene ends were 4 bases for V and 5 bases for J; bases not matched to a gene: 9. CDR1 SEHNR and CDR2 FQNEAQ come from the germline V gene (reference sequence). The CDR3 is 16 amino acids. This CDR3 reads CASSSSGQGAWETQYF. The CDR3 region has the DNA TGTGCCAGCAGCTCATCCGGACAGGGGGCGTGGGAGACCCAGTACTTC.

The chain uses TRBV19 and TRBJ2-7, with D maybe TRBD1 (6 bases). Germline values: CDR1 LNHDA, CDR2 SQIVND (reference sequence). This CDR3 is 13 amino acids long. V dropped 4 bases and J dropped 3 bases, with 10 bases sitting between them. This chain's CDR3 is CASSTTQGYEQYF. In nucleotides, the CDR3 is TGTGCCAGTAGTACCACACAGGGCTACGAGCAGTACTTC.

The V and J genes are TRBV9 and TRBJ2-2; 12 nucleotides agree with TRBD1. The CDR3 covers 16 residues. After removal of 4 bases from V and 7 bases from J, the junction contained 8 bases not matched to a gene. Germline V gives CDR1 SGDLS, CDR2 YYNGEE. The DNA for the CDR3 is TGTGCCAGCAGCCCTTCCGGGACAGGGGGCTTCGGGGAGCTGTTTTTT. Residues: CASSPSGTGGFGELFF.

V is TRBV11-2 and J is TRBJ1-5; unclear D gene. This CDR3 spans 12 amino acids. Germline CDR1 and CDR2: SGHAT and FQNNGV. The V end lost 5 bases, the J end lost 9 bases, and 11 bases lay between the germline ends. The CDR3 coding sequence is TGTGCCAGCAGCCCCCAAGGTGGGCCCCAGCATTTT. It yields the protein CASSPQGGPQHF.

The CDR3 here is CASSLGLAGGPWTYNEQFF. CDR3 sequence (DNA): TGTGCCAGCAGCTTAGGACTAGCGGGAGGGCCGTGGACCTACAATGAGCAGTTCTTC. The chain couples TRBV7-2 to TRBJ2-1, with 14 bases fitting TRBD2. After removal of 1 base from V and 2 bases from J, the junction contained 7 bases not matched to a gene. The CDR3 is 19 amino acids. The germline gives CDR1 SGHTA, CDR2 FQGNSA.

V gene TRBV13 combines with J gene TRBJ2-3; D is unclear. The CDR3 covers 12 residues. From germline, CDR1 is PRHDT and CDR2 FYEKMQ (reference sequence). The V end was cut by 5 bases, the J end by 6 bases, with 9 bases between. The chain's CDR3 is CASSGGKDTQYF. The CDR3 coding sequence is TGTGCCAGCAGCGGCGGAAAGGATACGCAGTATTTT.

V is TRBV6-5 and J is TRBJ2-2, with D perhaps matching TRBD2 (5 bases). Germline V gene sequence: CDR1 MNHEY, CDR2 SVGAGI. V was trimmed by 7 bases and J by 5 bases, leaving 17 bases between them. The CDR3 runs 15 residues. The CDR3 spells CASTLASGGTGELFF. CDR3 nucleotides: TGTGCCAGCACCCTAGCCTCGGGTGGTACCGGGGAGCTGTTTTTT.

This clone was found once. The chain couples TRBV6-1 to TRBJ2-5, with a weak D call TRBD1 (5 bases). Per the germline V gene, CDR1 is MNHNS and CDR2 is SASEGT. V lost 0 bases to trimming and J lost 4 bases, with 12 bases between them. CDR3 length: 15 residues. The CDR3 nucleotides are TGTGCCAGCAGTGAAGCGCAAGGGGTCCCAGAGACCCAGTACTTC. Protein product: CASSEAQGVPETQYF.

The chain joins TRBV28 to TRBJ2-7; D unclear. The CDR3 covers 14 residues. Germline CDR1 MDHEN, CDR2 SYDVKM. The V end was cut by 8 bases, the J end by 6 bases, with 20 bases between. CDR3 DNA: TGTGCCAGCCTCCCCGGAACCTTAGTTTCCGAGCAGTACTTC. This encodes CASLPGTLVSEQYF.